This T cell receptor (beta chain) was documented in a study of beta chain features in type 1 diabetes. Study-level points and caveats: Researchers reported that naive, central memory and Treg TCRB repertoires appeared more similar in patients than in healthy donors. Lower insertion and higher deletion counts appeared at VDJ junctions in type 1 diabetes patients. Type 1 diabetes patients had TCRB CDR3s that were shorter (moderately but significantly so) in all four CD4+ subsets.

This clone showed up just a few times. Its antigen is unknown. Expressed TCRB transcripts got sequenced, as all isolated RNA was reverse transcribed. Average reads for naive, central memory and regulatory T cell samples were roughly 3.4 million. The assay was immunoSEQ multiplex PCR, and TCRdb's table has in-frame clones only and misses some. The profile shows 150,000 to 200,000 clones, roughly 8% of them singletons. This TCR derives from a woman aged 40 to 49 with type 1 diabetes. The material sequenced was central memory CD4+ T cells from blood.

CDR3 bases: TGCAGCGTTGGACAGGGGGGACGGGATACGCAGTATTTT. Protein: CSVGQGGRDTQYF. The rearrangement joins TRBV29-1 to TRBJ2-3; 9 bases map to TRBD1. Germline loops: CDR1 SQVTM, CDR2 ANQGSEA. CDR3 length: 13 amino acids. Losses at the gene ends were 4 bases for V and 6 bases for J; bases not matched to a gene: 5.